This T cell receptor beta chain was identified in a study of cytomegalovirus exposure and HLA in healthy donors. Study-wide results and caveats: When a later analysis compared HLA-associated TCR beta chains with equally common others, the HLA-associated chains turned out to be more clonally expanded and to have lower generation probabilities. Reported findings show TCR beta sequences accurately forecast HLA-A and HLA-B alleles in most subjects.

The PCR made use of 60 Vbeta and 13 Jbeta primers. Clones were sequenced by immunoSEQ multiplex PCR, and TCRdb holds only the in-frame ones, with some missing. The table lists approximately 150,000 clones, about 84% of them singletons, with 3.4% in the top ten. The CDR3 totals 13 residues. Germline V gene lookup returns CDR1 SGDLS and CDR2 YYNGEE. Trimming shortened V by 0 bases and J by 3 bases, and 6 bases separated the two germline ends. A remark on this clone: Its antigen is as yet unknown.

The sequenced material came from PBMCs. This clonotype originated in a male donor in good health and CMV-seronegative. The chain is built from TRBV9 and TRBJ2-5, with D possibly TRBD1 on 5 matching bases. The CDR3 bases are TGTGCCAGCAGCGTAGGACAGAAAGAGACCCAGTACTTC. It translates to CASSVGQKETQYF.